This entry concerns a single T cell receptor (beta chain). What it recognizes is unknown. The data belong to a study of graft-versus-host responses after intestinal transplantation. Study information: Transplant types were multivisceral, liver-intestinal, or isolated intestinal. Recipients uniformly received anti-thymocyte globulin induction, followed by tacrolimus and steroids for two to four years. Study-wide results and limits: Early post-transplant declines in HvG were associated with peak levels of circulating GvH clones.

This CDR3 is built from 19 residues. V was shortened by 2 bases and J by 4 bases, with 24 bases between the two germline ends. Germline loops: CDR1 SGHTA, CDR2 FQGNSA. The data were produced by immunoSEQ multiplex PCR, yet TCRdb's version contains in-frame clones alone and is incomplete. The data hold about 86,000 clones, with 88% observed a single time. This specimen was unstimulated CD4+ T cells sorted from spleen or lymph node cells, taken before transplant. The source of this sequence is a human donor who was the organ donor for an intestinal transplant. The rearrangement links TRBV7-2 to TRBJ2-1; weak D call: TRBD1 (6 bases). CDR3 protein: CASSLLPTGDIGRYNEQFF. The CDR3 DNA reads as TGTGCCAGCAGCTTATTGCCGACCGGGGACATAGGTCGGTACAATGAGCAGTTCTTC.